The 4 T cell receptor beta chains in this list originate from one sample, sequenced in a study of T-cell reconstitution after alpha-beta-depleted transplantation in children. Unique molecular identifiers were incorporated when the TCRbeta library was constructed. TCRdb passed the PCR reads through MiXCR, listing each CDR3 protein once. The table records roughly 200,000 distinct CDR3 sequences, about 8.7% of them present only once. The material sequenced was PBMCs, mostly from graft donor cells, taken 360 days after TCRalphabeta/CD19-depleted stem cell transplant. The receptor source for this set is a male patient between 2 and 15 years old who had a stem cell transplant for acute myeloid leukemia, so the T cells may come from the graft donor.

The rearrangement uses TRBV6-1 and TRBJ2-7; perhaps TRBD1 as D (6 bases). The CDR3 sequence is 14 residues long. V gave up 4 bases and J gave up 0 bases, with 10 bases separating them. CDR1 is MNHNS, CDR2 SASEGT, per germline. The CDR3 reads CASSGGPGSYEQYV. The DNA of the CDR3 is TGTGCCAGCAGTGGGGGGCCTGGCTCCTACGAGCAGTACGTC.

At least ten counts were recorded for this clonotype. The chain combines TRBV7-9 with TRBJ2-7, with D tentatively TRBD2 (6 bases). This CDR3 contains 15 residues. The V gene's germline CDR1 is SEHNR and CDR2 FQNEAQ (reference sequence). V was shortened by 4 bases and J by 3 bases, with 16 bases between the two germline ends. This CDR3 reads CASSSSDSVHYEQYV. The CDR3, as DNA: TGTGCCAGCAGCTCTAGCGATTCGGTCCACTACGAGCAGTACGTC.

This clonotype came up many times. The V gene is TRBV7-2, the J gene TRBJ2-3; perhaps D is TRBD1 or TRBD2 (6 bases each). Per germline, CDR1 SGHTA and CDR2 FQGNSA. The CDR3 has 17 residues. Between the trimmed V and J ends, which lost 3 bases and 0 bases, there was a span of 16 bases. The CDR3 sequence is CASSFPWGASSTDTQYF. Written as DNA, the CDR3 is TGTGCCAGCAGCTTTCCGTGGGGGGCCTCTAGCACAGATACGCAGTATTTT. Filled out from reference TRBV7-2 and TRBJ2-3, the complete variable domain reads GAGVSQSPSNKVTEKGKDVELRCDPISGHTALYWYRQSLGQGLEFLIYFQGNSAPDKSGLPSDRFSAERTGGSVSTLTIQRTQQEDSAVYLCASSFPWGASSTDTQYFGPGTRLTVL.

This clonotype was recorded many times. The chain combines TRBV12-3 or TRBV12-4 with TRBJ2-3; TRBD1 agrees at 11 bases. CDR3 length: 18 amino acids. J lost 2 bases, V lost 7 bases, and 14 bases had no gene match. The CDR3 here is CASTSTGTGGIYTDTQYF. The CDR3 region has the DNA TGTGCCAGCACCTCTACCGGGACAGGGGGTATTTACACAGATACGCAGTATTTT.